The sequence of this TCR beta chain was determined in a study of regulatory T cells in long-lasting Graves disease. Findings and limits, study-wide: Favored gene segments in persistent disease were TRBV28, TRBJ1-2 and TRBJ2-5. Analysis covered peripheral blood alone, not thyroid tissue.

Time point defined: persistent/refractory GD, antithyroid drugs over 5 years with positive TRAb. Generation of the TCR library employed RNA extracted from PBMCs. Peripheral blood, about 10 milliliters per patient, was collected in EDTA tubes. The CDR3 contains 14 residues. CDR1 MNHNS and CDR2 SASEGT come from the germline V gene. The ends were cut back, 7 bases at V and 1 base at J, with 13 bases in the middle. Libraries of TCR beta came from iRepertoire HTBI primers plus Arm-PCR of CDR3 regions. MiXCR, run by TCRdb on the multiplex PCR reads, gives a single entry per CDR3 protein. The table has fewer than 600,000 distinct CDR3 sequences, approximately 23% seen once; the top ten hold about an eighth. This clonotype was picked up many times. Its target is not known.

This rearrangement joins TRBV6-1 to TRBJ1-1; maybe TRBD1 (5 bases). The origin of this receptor is a female donor with Graves disease. Here the sequenced sample was peripheral blood mononuclear cells (PBMCs), taken when the disease was refractory, from a patient treated with antithyroid drugs. The CDR3 sequence: CASKVAGSNTEAFF. The CDR3 nucleotides are TGTGCCAGCAAAGTCGCAGGGTCGAACACTGAAGCTTTCTTT.